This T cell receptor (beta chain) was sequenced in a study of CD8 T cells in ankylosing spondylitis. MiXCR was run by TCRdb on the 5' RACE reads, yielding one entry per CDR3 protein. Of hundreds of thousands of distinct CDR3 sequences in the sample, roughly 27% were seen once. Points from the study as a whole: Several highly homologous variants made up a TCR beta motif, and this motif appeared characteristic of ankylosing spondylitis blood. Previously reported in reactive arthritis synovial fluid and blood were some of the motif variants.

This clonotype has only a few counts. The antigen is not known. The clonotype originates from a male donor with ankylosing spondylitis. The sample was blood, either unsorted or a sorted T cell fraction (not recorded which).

This CDR3 reads CASGPSGTAKGEQFF. The CDR3 region has the DNA TGTGCCAGTGGCCCCTCCGGGACAGCTAAGGGTGAGCAGTTCTTC. The chain carries TRBV6-1 and TRBJ2-1; 7 bases align to TRBD1. The length of the CDR3 is 15 residues. The V gene end was trimmed by 9 bases and the J gene end by 9 bases; junction bases not matched to a gene: 17. The germline V gene has CDR1 MNHNS and CDR2 SASEGT.